The entry below describes one T cell receptor (beta chain). Per the study methods: From reference gene primer amplification, estimates of nucleated cell counts were derived. Libraries were prepared by immunoSEQ multiplex PCR; TCRdb keeps only in-frame clonotypes and omits some of them. V, J and clone size are those of that table, while D and trimming were read from the DNA. Counted here are approximately 250,000 clones, around four fifths occurring once; the ten biggest clones make up 3.5% to 5.5%. The sample comes from a study of blood T cell repertoires in COVID-19. Across the study: The United States, Italy and Spain were the sources of the acute and convalescent COVID-19 samples. T cells, B-cell-depleted T cells, or PBMCs supplied cDNA or gDNA.

There are 17 residues in the CDR3. V was shortened by 1 base and J by 0 bases, with 15 bases between the two germline ends. Germline loops: CDR1 LGHDT, CDR2 YNNKEL (reference sequence). This clonotype was sampled from a man in his sixties who had recovered from COVID-19. The sequenced material came from peripheral blood. This chain joins TRBV3-1 (or the pseudogene TRBV3-2) and TRBJ1-1; D perhaps matches TRBD1 (6 bases). CDR3 in DNA: TGTGCCAGCAGCCAAGTACGGGGGGCCAGATTGAACACTGAAGCTTTCTTT. It translates to CASSQVRGARLNTEAFF.